The next 13 T cell receptor beta chains were all read from a single sample in a study of blood T cell repertoires in COVID-19. Clones were sequenced by immunoSEQ multiplex PCR, and TCRdb holds only the in-frame ones, with some missing. The sample yields about 90,000 clones, roughly 79% seen once. The specimen was peripheral blood. Receptor source: a woman older than 75 with acute or convalescent COVID-19.

This sequence joins TRBV28 and TRBJ2-3; 10 nucleotides line up with TRBD2. J was trimmed by 4 bases and V by 6 bases; bases with no gene match: 7. The CDR3 is 15 residues long. Germline CDR1 and CDR2: MDHEN and SYDVKM. The CDR3, as DNA: TGTGCCAGCAGCCAACTAGCGGGAAAGGCAGATACGCAGTATTTT. Protein sequence: CASSQLAGKADTQYF.

This chain connects TRBV18 to TRBJ2-2; 7 bases agree with TRBD1. J lost 1 base, V lost 2 bases, and 1 base had no gene match. The CDR3 has 15 amino acids. CDR1 and CDR2 from the germline V gene are KGHSH and LQKENI. The CDR3 coding sequence is TGTGCCAGCTCACCAGACAGGGTGAACACCGGGGAGCTGTTTTTT. Its protein product is CASSPDRVNTGELFF.

The chain uses TRBV6-5 and TRBJ1-6; D remains unclear. Germline CDR1 is MNHEY and CDR2 is SVGAGI. V was trimmed by 6 bases and J by 9 bases, leaving 9 bases between them. The CDR3 loop spans 12 amino acids. The CDR3 DNA follows: TGTGCCAGCAGCTCCCTCAGTTCACCCCTCCACTTT. Translating it yields CASSSLSSPLHF.

This chain joins TRBV9 and TRBJ2-3; TRBD1 is a possible D gene (6 bases). Looked up from germline, CDR1 is SGDLS and CDR2 is YYNGEE. The CDR3 totals 17 residues. V dropped 0 bases and J dropped 3 bases, with 17 bases sitting between them. The CDR3 region is CASSVAPTGGGTDTQYF. In nucleotides, the CDR3 is TGTGCCAGCAGCGTAGCCCCGACAGGTGGGGGTACAGATACGCAGTATTTT.

This clone was seen a handful of times. This chain uses TRBV9 with TRBJ2-5; TRBD1 matches at 8 bases. V trimming: 3 bases; J trimming: 5 bases; junction bases outside the gene matches: 6. Germline CDR1 and CDR2: SGDLS and YYNGEE. This CDR3 contains 14 residues. CDR3 in amino acids: CASSGQGAGETQYF. The CDR3 DNA reads as TGTGCCAGCAGCGGCCAGGGGGCGGGGGAGACCCAGTACTTC. Complete variable domain (other parts from reference TRBV9 and TRBJ2-5): DSGVTQTPKHLITATGQRVTLRCSPRSGDLSVYWYQQSLDQGLQFLIQYYNGEERAKGNILERFSAQQFPDLHSELNLSSLELGDSALYFCASSGQGAGETQYFGPGTRLLVL.

The V call is TRBV7-2, the J call TRBJ2-1, with 9 bases fitting TRBD2. V lost 3 bases, J lost 7 bases, and 13 bases stayed unmatched. The length of the CDR3 is 17 residues. Germline V CDR1 and CDR2: SGHTA, FQGNSA. CDR3 in DNA: TGTGCCAGCAGCTTGTTTCGCGGGAGGGCTGGTGGAAATGAGCAGTTCTTC. The encoded protein is CASSLFRGRAGGNEQFF.

This chain uses TRBV5-4 with TRBJ2-3, with 7 bases matching TRBD2. V dropped 4 bases and J dropped 2; count of bases not matched to a gene: 7. The length of the CDR3 is 15 residues. CDR1 is SGHNT and CDR2 is YYREEE in the germline V gene (reference sequence). This CDR3 is CASSLTTSFTDTQYF. CDR3 nucleotides: TGTGCCAGCAGCCTTACGACTAGCTTCACAGATACGCAGTATTTT.

CDR3: CASSFAGEGLFF. The CDR3 coding sequence is TGTGCCAGCAGCTTCGCAGGGGAAGGACTGTTTTTT. The genes are TRBV7-9 and TRBJ1-4; the D gene is possibly TRBD1 (6 bases). CDR3 length: 12 residues. Trimming removed 3 bases from V and 13 bases from J, with 12 bases in between. Germline V gene sequence: CDR1 SEHNR, CDR2 FQNEAQ (reference sequence). The full variable domain, with the rest looked up from reference TRBV7-9 and TRBJ1-4, is DTGVSQNPRHKITKRGQNVTFRCDPISEHNRLYWYRQTLGQGPEFLTYFQNEAQLEKSRLLSDRFSAERPKGSFSTLEIQRTEQGDSAMYLCASSFAGEGLFFGSGTQLSVL.

V gene TRBV7-2 combines with J gene TRBJ2-7, with TRBD2 matching over 10 bases. The germline gives CDR1 SGHTA, CDR2 FQGNSA. The V and J ends lost 5 bases and 3 bases, in that order; junction bases with no gene match: 4. The CDR3 sequence is 14 residues long. The CDR3 loop is CASSPRTSGYEQYF. As DNA, the CDR3 is TGTGCCAGCAGCCCCCGGACTAGCGGCTACGAGCAGTACTTC.

V usage is TRBV28 and J usage is TRBJ2-3, with 11 bases matching TRBD2. V was pared by 6 bases and J by 7 bases, with 6 bases of the junction left unmatched. Per the germline V gene, CDR1 is MDHEN and CDR2 is SYDVKM. The CDR3 has 14 residues. CDR3 sequence: CASRTSGSKNTQYF. The CDR3 DNA is TGTGCCAGCAGAACTAGCGGGAGTAAGAATACGCAGTATTTT.

The chain carries TRBV30 and TRBJ2-3; 11 nucleotides align to TRBD1. The V segment lost 3 bases and the J segment 7 bases; nucleotides outside the gene matches: 6. Per germline, CDR1 GTSNPN and CDR2 SVGIG (reference sequence). This CDR3 is built from 14 residues. The CDR3 region is CAWSGTGGGYTQYF. The DNA of the CDR3 is TGTGCCTGGAGCGGGACAGGGGGAGGCTATACGCAGTATTTT.

The chain couples TRBV7-2 to TRBJ1-2; TRBD1 matches 10 bases. J gave up 8 bases and V 5 bases, and 5 bases lay outside the gene matches. The germline CDR1 and CDR2 sequences are SGHTA and FQGNSA. CDR3 length: 13 residues. The CDR3 is CASSHGTGDGYTF. For the CDR3, the DNA is TGTGCCAGCAGCCACGGGACAGGGGACGGCTACACCTTC.

The chain links TRBV9 to TRBJ2-1; tentatively, D is TRBD1 (6 bases). Per the germline V gene, CDR1 is SGDLS and CDR2 is YYNGEE. The CDR3 contains 17 residues. With 4 bases removed from V and 0 bases from J, the gap between germline ends came to 17 bases. The CDR3 DNA reads TGTGCCAGCAGCCCTGGGGGACATGAGAGCTCCTACAATGAGCAGTTCTTC. This translates into CASSPGGHESSYNEQFF.